These T cell receptor beta chains were read from a single sample in a study of CD8+CD57+ T cells in acquired aplastic anemia. TCRdb re-analysed the reads in MiXCR, keeping a single row per CDR3 protein. The sample yields around 500,000 distinct CDR3 sequences, 25% to 40% seen once. Sequencing was done on a sample of sorted CD4+, CD8+, or CD8+CD57+ T cells (not recorded which) from PBMCs. The receptor set was obtained from a human donor with aplastic anemia. CDR3s include the opening cysteine and the closing phenylalanine or tryptophan. Each record gives: clone size, J gene, D gene, CDR3 length, V gene, CDR3 protein, CDR3 DNA. D genes are given only for firm matches. Not all rows give a size; the values are once, few, many and, for expanded clones, a class.

>many|TRBJ1-5|-|15|TRBV20-1
CSARYEGNSNQPQHF
TGCAGTGCTAGATACGAAGGGAATAGCAATCAGCCCCAGCATTTT
>many|TRBJ2-7|-|15|TRBV4-3
CASSQEGRGPYEQYF
TGCGCCAGCAGCCAAGAGGGCAGAGGGCCCTACGAGCAGTACTTC
>-|TRBJ2-6|TRBD2|14|TRBV6-2/TRBV6-3
CASAEGSGANVPTF
TGTGCCAGCGCGGAGGGTAGCGGGGCCAACGTCCCGACTTTC
>many|TRBJ1-3|-|13|TRBV20-1
CSARDNSGNTIYF
TGCAGTGCTAGGGACAACTCTGGAAACACCATATATTTT
>-|TRBJ2-1|TRBD1|18|TRBV20-1
CSARPPLMGQGRYNEQFF
TGCAGTGCTAGACCACCTCTTATGGGACAGGGGAGGTACAATGAGCAGTTCTTC
>few|TRBJ2-7|TRBD1|14|TRBV2
CASSYSQGAHEQYF
TGTGCCAGCAGTTACAGCCAGGGGGCCCACGAGCAGTACTTC
>few|TRBJ2-1|-|14|TRBV7-2
CASSLAQHTNEQFF
TGTGCCAGCAGCTTAGCTCAGCATACCAATGAGCAGTTCTTC
>few|TRBJ2-1|TRBD1|13|TRBV5-4
CASSGGQGAEQFF
TGTGCCAGCAGCGGGGGACAGGGGGCTGAGCAGTTCTTC
>few|TRBJ2-7|-|12|TRBV29-1
CSVGHPQGEQYF
TGCAGCGTTGGGCATCCCCAGGGCGAGCAGTACTTC
>-|TRBJ1-1|TRBD1|15|TRBV7-2
CASRPPGGRNTEAFF
TGTGCCAGCAGACCTCCAGGGGGCAGGAACACTGAAGCTTTCTTT
>many|TRBJ1-2|-|13|TRBV20-1
CSAIKEAAYGYTF
TGCAGTGCTATTAAGGAGGCGGCGTATGGCTACACCTTC
>-|TRBJ2-1|-|14|TRBV2
CASSQEVAGGDRNF
TGTGCCAGCAGCCAAGAAGTGGCTGGCGGGGACAGAAACTTC
>once|TRBJ1-1|-|14|TRBV6-2/TRBV6-3
CASSYDAGVEEAFF
TGTGCCAGCAGTTACGATGCGGGGGTTGAGGAAGCTTTCTTT
>many|TRBJ1-2|-|14|TRBV6-1
CASKRSGRDYGYTF
TGTGCCAGCAAGCGGTCAGGGAGGGACTATGGCTACACCTTC
>many|TRBJ2-5|-|15|TRBV7-2
CASSLGGRGQETQYF
TGTGCCAGCAGCTTAGGGGGGAGAGGGCAAGAGACCCAGTACTTC
>many|TRBJ1-4|-|13|TRBV7-9
CASSVTDGEKLFF
TGTGCCAGCAGCGTGACGGACGGTGAAAAACTGTTTTTT
>many|TRBJ1-2|-|15|TRBV9
CASSVEEGPNYGYTF
TGTGCCAGCAGCGTAGAGGAGGGACCAAACTATGGCTACACCTTC
>-|TRBJ2-3|-|16|TRBV6-4
CASSHAQPSVPDTQYF
TGTGCCAGCAGTCACGCCCAACCTAGCGTCCCAGATACGCAGTATTTT
>-|TRBJ2-3|TRBD2|16|TRBV7-2
CASSVIAGGGPDTQYF
TGTGCCAGCAGCGTGATAGCGGGAGGGGGGCCAGATACGCAGTATTTT
>many|TRBJ1-2|-|14|TRBV10-3
CAISVLQGRDGYTF
TGTGCCATCAGTGTCTTGCAGGGTAGGGATGGCTACACCTTC
>many|TRBJ2-1|-|13|TRBV20-1
CSAPPTTYNEQFF
TGCAGTGCCCCACCTACTACCTACAATGAGCAGTTCTTC
>once|TRBJ2-1|-|17|TRBV20-1
CSAREGVGGGSVNEQFF
TGCAGTGCTAGAGAAGGAGTAGGAGGGGGTTCGGTCAATGAGCAGTTCTTC
>many|TRBJ2-7|-|15|TRBV9
CASSVGGGGYHEQYF
TGTGCCAGCAGCGTAGGAGGGGGAGGCTACCACGAGCAGTACTTC
>few|TRBJ2-1|TRBD2|16|TRBV14
CASSQDLLAGDGEQFF
TGTGCCAGCAGCCAAGATCTGCTAGCGGGAGACGGTGAGCAGTTCTTC
>few|TRBJ2-1|-|17|TRBV7-6
CASSLSASSASYNEQFF
TGTGCCAGCAGCTTATCCGCTTCTTCAGCCTCCTACAATGAGCAGTTCTTC
>-|TRBJ2-7|-|14|TRBV25-1
CASSDVGASFEQYF
TGTGCCAGCAGTGATGTTGGGGCCTCATTCGAGCAGTACTTC
>-|TRBJ2-5|TRBD2|16|TRBV6-1
CASSEALAGNKETQYF
TGTGCCAGCAGTGAAGCCCTAGCGGGAAATAAAGAGACCCAGTACTTC
>-|TRBJ2-7|-|12|TRBV30
CAWSVSSYEQYF
TGTGCCTGGAGTGTCAGCTCCTACGAGCAGTACTTC
>few|TRBJ1-6|-|14|TRBV2
CASQTGTYNSPLHF
TGTGCCTCTCAAACAGGGACATATAATTCACCCCTCCACTTT
>many|TRBJ2-7|-|12|TRBV10-3
CAISWDAYEQYF
TGTGCCATCAGCTGGGACGCCTACGAGCAGTACTTC
>few|TRBJ2-1|-|18|TRBV4-1
CASSQDSDLVGGSNEQFF
TGCGCCAGCAGCCAGGATTCAGACCTAGTTGGGGGTTCCAATGAGCAGTTCTTC
>once|TRBJ2-1|-|16|TRBV23-1
CASTGGGGRGYNEQFF
TGCGCCAGCACTGGAGGGGGCGGGAGAGGTTACAATGAGCAGTTCTTC
>few|TRBJ2-3|TRBD1|12|TRBV29-1
CSADRGLDTQYF
TGCAGCGCTGACAGGGGGCTGGATACGCAGTATTTT
>many|TRBJ1-2|-|13|TRBV19
CASSIAGLQGYTF
TGTGCCAGTAGTATAGCAGGGCTCCAGGGCTACACCTTC
>few|TRBJ1-4|TRBD1|16|TRBV19
CASNPGQGRANEKLFF
TGTGCCAGTAATCCAGGACAGGGACGGGCTAATGAAAAACTGTTTTTT